This T cell receptor beta chain was observed in a study of blood T cell repertoires in COVID-19. Study background: Samples representing acute and convalescent COVID-19 were sourced from the United States, Italy and Spain.

The repertoire was sequenced with immunoSEQ multiplex PCR; TCRdb's copy has only in-frame clones and lacks some. The sample records roughly 250,000 clones, 70% to 90% being singletons. The sample taken for sequencing was PBMCs or T cells enriched from blood (not recorded which). This clonotype was obtained from a woman aged 40 to 50 with acute COVID-19.

CDR3 bases: TGTGCCAGCAGGCGAAACCGGGACAGGACGTTCCACGAGCAGTACGTC. This codes for CASRRNRDRTFHEQYV. The chain employs TRBV5-6 and TRBJ2-7, with TRBD1 identical over 8 bases. The CDR3 has 16 amino acids. Trimming cost V 5 bases and J 5 bases; bases outside gene matches: 15. Looked up from germline, CDR1 is SGHDT and CDR2 is YYEEEE.